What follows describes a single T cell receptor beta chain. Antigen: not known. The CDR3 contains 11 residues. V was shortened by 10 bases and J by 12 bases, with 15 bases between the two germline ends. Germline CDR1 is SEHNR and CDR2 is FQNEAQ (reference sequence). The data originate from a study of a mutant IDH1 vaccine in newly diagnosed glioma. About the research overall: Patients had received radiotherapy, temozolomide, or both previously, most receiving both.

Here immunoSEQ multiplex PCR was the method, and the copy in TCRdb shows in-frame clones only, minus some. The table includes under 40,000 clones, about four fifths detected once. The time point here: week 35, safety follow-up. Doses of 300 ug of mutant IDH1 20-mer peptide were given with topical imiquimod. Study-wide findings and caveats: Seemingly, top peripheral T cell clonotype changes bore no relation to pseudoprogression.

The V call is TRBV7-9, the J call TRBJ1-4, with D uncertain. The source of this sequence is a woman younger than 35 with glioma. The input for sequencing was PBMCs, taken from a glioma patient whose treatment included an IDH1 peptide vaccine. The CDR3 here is CANQPIGELFF. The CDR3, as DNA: TGTGCCAACCAGCCCATCGGGGAACTGTTTTTT.